This T cell receptor (beta chain) appears in the sequencing data of a study of T cell changes during pregnancy in multiple sclerosis. This CDR3 is 13 amino acids long. Germline assignment: CDR1 LGHNA and CDR2 YNFKEQ. V dropped 4 bases and J dropped 6 bases, with 12 bases sitting between them. Libraries were prepared by immunoSEQ multiplex PCR; TCRdb keeps only in-frame clonotypes and omits some of them. Of about 60,000 clones listed, around 92% were seen once; the top ten hold about 0.93%. This clone came up a few times. The sample here was peripheral blood, taken in the first trimester of pregnancy. The clonotype comes from a female donor with multiple sclerosis, enrolled in a pregnancy study. The chain uses TRBV4-2 and TRBJ1-1; D might be TRBD1 (5 bases). The CDR3 DNA sequence: TGTGCCAGCAGCCCGGGGGAGGTCTCTGAAGCTTTCTTT. Protein sequence: CASSPGEVSEAFF.